These T cell receptor beta chains were read from a single sample in a study of blood T cells in healthy people across ages. TCRdb independently ran MiXCR on the 5' RACE reads; one entry per CDR3 protein. The data contain about a million distinct CDR3 sequences, roughly 51% of them seen just once; the ten biggest clones take up 20% to 25%. Sequenced input: blood. Receptor source: a woman between 55 and 75 years old in good health. Each CDR3 is given with its conserved first and last residue.

length	J	V	CDR3
16	TRBJ2-2	TRBV28	CASSLGAARNTGELFF
13	TRBJ2-3	TRBV27	CASRIGLTDTQYF
15	TRBJ2-1	TRBV5-1	CASSHQLAGSNGQFF
14	TRBJ1-2	TRBV28	CASSFRGPYYGYTF
11	TRBJ2-7	TRBV20-1	CRIPLDDEQYF
14	TRBJ2-1	TRBV7-2	CASSLGPSYNERFF
15	TRBJ2-3	TRBV7-2	CASSFRGTSTDTQYF
12	NA	TRBV28	CASEQGIDEQYF
16	TRBJ2-7	TRBV28	CASSARDRGTGAEQYF
14	TRBJ2-1	TRBV12-3/TRBV12-4	CASRGLAGEGEQFF
13	TRBJ1-2	TRBV12-3/TRBV12-4	CASSPPYRGGYTF
15	TRBJ1-1	TRBV4-1	CASSQVGQGGPEAFF
15	TRBJ1-2	TRBV5-1	CASSLDRATNYGYTF
14	TRBJ2-1	TRBV2	CASTPLTNPNEQFF
14	TRBJ2-3	TRBV29-1	CSVVVQGAPDTQYF
14	NA	TRBV10-1	CASSESNQGTEQYF
16	TRBJ2-2	TRBV6-5	CASSWSTSGTTGELFF
18	TRBJ2-6	TRBV9	CASSVADGRRLGANVLTF
19	TRBJ2-1	TRBV4-1	CASSQEQRPGLVLVNEQFF
19	NA	TRBV4-3	CASSQEWSAGRAFSYEQYF
15	TRBJ2-4	TRBV12-3/TRBV12-4	CASSLSLLAKNIQYF
12	TRBJ1-2	TRBV7-2	CASSLDDYGYTF
16	TRBJ2-2	TRBV29-1	CSVVGGGGFNTGELFF
16	TRBJ2-1	TRBV20-1	CSARDRLAGVYNEQFF
13	TRBJ1-1	TRBV5-5	CASSFGGETEAFF
15	TRBJ2-7	TRBV5-5	CASSLESGSSYEQYF
15	TRBJ2-3	TRBV10-3	CAISEPKYGTDTQYF
14	TRBJ1-2	TRBV6-5	CASSYSTRNYGYTF
15	TRBJ2-5	TRBV27	CASSSGTSGRETQYF
14	TRBJ2-1	TRBV6-5	CASSYSGTSGQQFF
15	NA	TRBV3-1	CASSETSGAYYEQYF
14	TRBJ2-1	TRBV2	CASIRTSSRNEQFF
13	TRBJ2-1	TRBV29-1	CSTGGTEYNEQFF
15	TRBJ2-3	TRBV20-1	CSANSGRRDRDTQYF
18	NA	TRBV20-1	CSALLAGEFESSYNEQYF
12	TRBJ2-1	TRBV28	CASSPPIGEQFF
15	TRBJ2-7	TRBV4-1	CASSQQRTSSYEQYF
15	TRBJ2-7	TRBV7-2	CASSPQGQTLYEQYF
21	TRBJ2-7	TRBV14	CASSRIRQKARLVLQPYEQYF